This TCR beta chain was sequenced in a study of blood T cell repertoires in COVID-19 (TCRdb year 2020). Regarding the study in general: Samples covering the acute and convalescent phases of COVID-19 were provided by collaborators in the United States, Italy and Spain. Where HLA class I and class II types were available, the types were taken from metadata supplied by the sample provider, not from assay-based typing. The repertoires were made available in a free public database intended to serve as a resource for research on the immune response to SARS-CoV-2. Samples came from the ongoing ImmuneRACE study (first 160 participants) plus 1,254 subjects from 6 global collaborators. The prospective study material was composed of cDNA or gDNA derived from T cells, B-cell-depleted T cells, or PBMCs. The sample metadata nearly always contained a de-identified subject ID, COVID-19 status, age in years and sex. Subjects who had been exposed to COVID-19, were actively infected with it, or had recovered from it provided the deeply sampled blood TCRbeta repertoires that made up the dataset. The full study reports these points: Clinical and demographic metadata were provided uncurated, with the amount varying by source and participant.

Reading from cysteine to phenylalanine, the CDR3 counts 14 amino acids. Only the CDR3 DNA stays, 42 bases, in frame from base 1. Sequences MNHEY (CDR1) and SVGAGI (CDR2) are obtained from the germline V gene. V gives up 6 bases and J gives up 1 base, and the segment between their germline ends measures 12 bases. This clone was detected once. What antigen it recognizes has not been identified. Base quality data are lacking; no much larger clone is found one base away. The collaborating institutions used their own protocols to collect whole blood in K2EDTA tubes. For TCRbeta analysis, collaborators shipped samples as frozen whole blood, isolated PBMCs, or DNA extracted from either of those sample types. TCRbeta CDR3 regions were amplified from genomic DNA by means of the immunoSEQ Assay, a bias-controlled multiplex PCR. The paper's processing steps were these. The number of nucleated cells in each sample was estimated by amplification of reference gene primers within the assay. Sequence reads were collapsed and filtered to measure the absolute abundance of every unique TCRbeta CDR3 rearrangement. For each sample, productive Simpson clonality was calculated by taking the square root of Simpson's diversity index across productive rearrangements. The clones in this table, taken by TCRdb from immuneACCESS, are in-frame only. Not every clone is retained; where verified, under half of the shortfall comes from an unresolved V gene, and the cause of the rest is unknown. V, J and clone size were drawn from that table, and D and trimming were deduced from the DNA. For this sample the table gives approximately 430,000 clones, of which 75% to 90% were detected only once. The ten most abundant clones make up over 1.3% of the sample.

What was sequenced was peripheral blood. This receptor was obtained from a young woman with active or convalescent COVID-19. Recombination connected TRBV6-5 to TRBJ2-5; TRBD2 could be the D gene, as 5 bases match. The CDR3 region reads CASSEADFQETQYF. Read as DNA, the sequence is TGTGCCAGCAGCGAGGCGGACTTCCAAGAGACCCAGTACTTC.